This entry lists 21 T cell receptor beta chains sequenced from one sample in a study of blood T cell repertoires in COVID-19. Sequencing used immunoSEQ multiplex PCR; TCRdb keeps in-frame clones, though not all of them. The table records roughly 80,000 clones, roughly 80% of them present only once. The source material was peripheral blood. These TCRs come from a human donor in a cohort sampled during active COVID-19.

The gene calls are TRBV6-2 or TRBV6-3 and TRBJ1-5, with 8 bases identical to TRBD1. Germline V lookup: CDR1 MNHEY, CDR2 SVGEGT. The CDR3 contains 15 residues. J was trimmed by 1 base and V by 6 bases; bases with no gene match: 5. This CDR3 is CASSSRTGSNQPQHF. DNA for the CDR3: TGTGCCAGCAGCTCGAGGACAGGGAGCAATCAGCCCCAGCATTTT.

The chain joins TRBV18 to TRBJ1-2; D uncertain. Trimming cost V 3 bases and J 6 bases, with 17 bases left between them. In germline, CDR1 is KGHSH, CDR2 LQKENI. This CDR3 has 15 residues. The CDR3 loop reads CASSPSGLGGHGYTF. CDR3 DNA sequence: TGTGCCAGCTCACCGAGCGGACTGGGAGGTCATGGCTACACCTTC.

CDR3: CASSLGRGGYTF. The DNA of the CDR3 is TGTGCCAGCAGCTTAGGAAGGGGTGGCTACACCTTC. The rearrangement links TRBV7-2 to TRBJ1-2; D may be TRBD1 (5 bases). V lost 1 base and J lost 7, with 7 bases in between. Germline V gene data show CDR1 as SGHTA and CDR2 as FQGNSA. CDR3 length: 12 residues. Drawing the rest from reference TRBV7-2 and TRBJ1-2, the complete variable domain is GAGVSQSPSNKVTEKGKDVELRCDPISGHTALYWYRQSLGQGLEFLIYFQGNSAPDKSGLPSDRFSAERTGGSVSTLTIQRTQQEDSAVYLCASSLGRGGYTFGSGTRLTVV.

CDR3 amino acids: CASSLGTSASTDTQYF. In DNA form, the CDR3 reads TGCGCCAGCAGCCTCGGGACTAGCGCTAGCACAGATACGCAGTATTTT. The J gene is TRBJ2-3, the V gene TRBV4-1; 10 bases agree with TRBD2. The germline V gene has CDR1 MGHRA and CDR2 YSYEKL. Trimming took 4 bases from V and 0 from J; bases not matched to a gene: 4. The CDR3 loop spans 16 amino acids.

The chain couples TRBV7-3 to TRBJ2-1, with 10 bases aligning to TRBD2. V was pared by 1 base and J by 6 bases, with 6 bases of the junction left unmatched. Germline V gene lookup returns CDR1 SGHTA and CDR2 FQGTGA. The CDR3 loop spans 16 amino acids. The chain's CDR3 is CASSLISGGAFNEQFF. Here the CDR3 DNA reads TGTGCCAGCAGCTTAATCAGCGGGGGGGCCTTCAATGAGCAGTTCTTC.

V and J are TRBV3-1 (or the pseudogene TRBV3-2) and TRBJ2-1; D gene ambiguous. Germline V gene data show CDR1 as LGHDT and CDR2 as YNNKEL (reference sequence). The CDR3 length is 15 residues. Trimming cost V 1 base and J 0 bases, with 7 bases left between them. In DNA, the CDR3 is TGTGCCAGCAGCCAAGGGTGGAGCTCCTACAATGAGCAGTTCTTC. This gives the protein CASSQGWSSYNEQFF.

The rearrangement links TRBV3-1 (or the pseudogene TRBV3-2) to TRBJ1-1, with D possibly TRBD1 on 6 matching bases. Germline V gene sequence: CDR1 LGHDT, CDR2 YNNKEL (reference sequence). V gave up 6 bases and J gave up 5 bases, with 28 bases separating them. The CDR3 extends over 18 amino acids. In DNA form, the CDR3 reads TGTGCCAGCAGTAATACAGGGCGTCGGTTAGGTAGTAAGACTGAAGCTTTCTTT. As protein: CASSNTGRRLGSKTEAFF.

V usage is TRBV5-1 and J usage is TRBJ1-1; D may be TRBD1 (5 bases). V was shortened by 1 base and J by 5 bases, with 15 bases between the two germline ends. Per the germline V gene, CDR1 is SGHRS and CDR2 is YFSETQ. The CDR3 has 15 amino acids. This CDR3 reads CASSLQGTGGTEAFF. In DNA, the CDR3 is TGCGCCAGCAGCTTGCAGGGTACAGGAGGGACTGAAGCTTTCTTT.

The chain links TRBV3-1 (or the pseudogene TRBV3-2) to TRBJ2-7; 9 bases are a match to TRBD2. Per germline, CDR1 LGHDT and CDR2 YNNKEL (reference sequence). The length of the CDR3 is 15 residues. V was pared by 4 bases and J by 2 bases, with 6 bases of the junction left unmatched. CDR3 loop: CASSPGLAQTYEQYF. CDR3 nucleotides: TGTGCCAGCAGCCCGGGACTAGCACAAACCTACGAGCAGTACTTC.

This sequence joins TRBV30 and TRBJ1-5, with D unclear. This CDR3 is 13 amino acids long. Germline assignment: CDR1 GTSNPN and CDR2 SVGIG (reference sequence). The ends were cut back, 7 bases at V and 0 bases at J, with 10 bases in the middle. CDR3 amino acids: CASSADSNQPQHF. The CDR3 nucleotides read TGTGCCTCCAGTGCCGATAGCAATCAGCCCCAGCATTTT.

J is TRBJ1-6 and V is TRBV28; D gene uncertain. This CDR3 is built from 13 residues. V was clipped by 7 bases and J by 7 bases, with 11 bases between them. CDR1 is MDHEN, CDR2 SYDVKM, per germline. CDR3: CASKILSNSPLHF. Written as DNA, the CDR3 is TGTGCCAGCAAGATACTCTCAAATTCACCCCTCCACTTT.

J is TRBJ2-7 and V is TRBV25-1; the match to TRBD1 covers 8 bases. The CDR3 has 13 residues. The V and J ends lost 4 bases and 1 base, in that order; junction bases with no gene match: 0. Germline CDR1 reads MGHDK; CDR2 reads SYGVNS. The CDR3 loop is CASSGTGSYEQYF. The DNA of the CDR3 is TGTGCCAGCAGTGGGACAGGGTCCTACGAGCAGTACTTC.

The genes are TRBV18 and TRBJ2-7; TRBD2 matches at 11 bases. This CDR3 has 17 residues. From germline, CDR1 is KGHSH and CDR2 LQKENI. V shed 6 bases, J shed 2 bases, and the junction held 12 bases outside the gene matches. This CDR3 is CASSRNSLAGAAYEQYF. CDR3 coding DNA: TGTGCCAGCTCCCGAAATTCACTAGCGGGAGCAGCCTACGAGCAGTACTTC.

This clone was observed a handful of times. The gene calls are TRBV7-9 and TRBJ1-2; 9 bases line up with TRBD1. Germline CDR1 SEHNR, CDR2 FQNEAQ (reference sequence). Unmatched junction bases numbered 14, after V lost 5 bases and J lost 7 bases. This CDR3 has 16 amino acids. This chain's CDR3 is CASSQKTGGTNTGYTF. In DNA form, the CDR3 reads TGTGCCAGCAGCCAAAAAACAGGGGGCACGAATACTGGCTACACCTTC.

V usage is TRBV15 and J usage is TRBJ2-3; D may be TRBD2 (7 bases). The V gene lost 2 bases and the J gene lost 6 bases, with 18 bases spanning the gap. Germline V gene lookup returns CDR1 LNHNV and CDR2 YYDKDF (reference sequence). The CDR3 runs 16 residues. Here the CDR3 reads CATSRKGGATSDTQYF. CDR3 nucleotides: TGTGCCACCAGCAGAAAAGGGGGGGCCACCAGTGATACGCAGTATTTT. Complete variable domain (other parts from reference TRBV15 and TRBJ2-3): DAMVIQNPRYQVTQFGKPVTLSCSQTLNHNVMYWYQQKSSQAPKLLFHYYDKDFNNEADTPDNFQSRRPNTSFCFLDIRSPGLGDTAMYLCATSRKGGATSDTQYFGPGTRLTVL.

The chain links TRBV2 to TRBJ2-7; possible D gene TRBD2, 7 bases. CDR1 and CDR2 from the germline V gene are SNHLY and FYNNEI. Trimming took off 0 bases at V and 2 bases at J, with 17 bases between the two ends. The CDR3 is 17 residues long. DNA for the CDR3: TGTGCCAGCAGTGAAGCTCTTGGCAGAGGGGGGGCCTACGAGCAGTACTTC. This gives the protein CASSEALGRGGAYEQYF. Complete variable domain (other parts from reference TRBV2 and TRBJ2-7): EPEVTQTPSHQVTQMGQEVILRCVPISNHLYFYWYRQILGQKVEFLVSFYNNEISEKSEIFDDQFSVERPDGSNFTLKIRSTKLEDSAMYFCASSEALGRGGAYEQYFGPGTRLTVT.

The chain combines TRBV6-5 with TRBJ2-5; 8 bases agree with TRBD1. There are 14 residues in the CDR3. Per germline, CDR1 MNHEY and CDR2 SVGAGI. J lost 4 bases, V lost 3 bases, and 4 bases had no gene match. CDR3 coding DNA: TGTGCCAGCAGTTATGGGACAGGTAGAGAGACCCAGTACTTC. Translating it yields CASSYGTGRETQYF.

On this clone itself: The sample has other DNA sequences that encode this CDR3 too. Here the CDR3 reads CASSQDGGAGANVLTF. The CDR3, as DNA: TGTGCCAGCAGCCAAGATGGAGGGGCGGGGGCCAACGTCCTGACTTTC. The chain couples TRBV3-1 (or the pseudogene TRBV3-2) to TRBJ2-6, with a weak D call TRBD2 (6 bases). The CDR3 has 16 residues. Trimming left V 0 bases short and J 4 bases short, with 10 bases between. CDR1 and CDR2 from the germline V gene are LGHDT and YNNKEL (reference sequence).

The chain employs TRBV19 and TRBJ2-6, with D hard to call. Germline loops: CDR1 LNHDA, CDR2 SQIVND (reference sequence). V lost 5 bases to trimming and J lost 4 bases, with 12 bases between them. The CDR3 runs 15 residues. The CDR3, as DNA: TGTGCCAGTAGTGCCACTCTCCCCGGGGCCAACGTCCTGACTTTC. Its translation is CASSATLPGANVLTF.

The chain joins TRBV18 to TRBJ1-1; TRBD1 agrees at 8 bases. Germline loops: CDR1 KGHSH, CDR2 LQKENI. Trimming took 5 bases from V and 11 from J; bases not matched to a gene: 10. The CDR3 totals 13 residues. The CDR3 sequence: CASSSQGAVRAFF. In DNA form, the CDR3 reads TGTGCCAGCTCATCTCAGGGGGCCGTAAGGGCTTTCTTT.

The chain joins TRBV5-5 to TRBJ2-7, with TRBD1 matching 7 bases. The CDR3 is 14 residues long. Germline CDR1 and CDR2: SGHKS and YYEKEE (reference sequence). Trimming cost V 7 bases and J 0 bases; bases outside gene matches: 7. CDR3 in DNA: TGTGCCAGCTCATGGGCAGGGGGCTCCTACGAGCAGTACTTC. It codes for CASSWAGGSYEQYF.